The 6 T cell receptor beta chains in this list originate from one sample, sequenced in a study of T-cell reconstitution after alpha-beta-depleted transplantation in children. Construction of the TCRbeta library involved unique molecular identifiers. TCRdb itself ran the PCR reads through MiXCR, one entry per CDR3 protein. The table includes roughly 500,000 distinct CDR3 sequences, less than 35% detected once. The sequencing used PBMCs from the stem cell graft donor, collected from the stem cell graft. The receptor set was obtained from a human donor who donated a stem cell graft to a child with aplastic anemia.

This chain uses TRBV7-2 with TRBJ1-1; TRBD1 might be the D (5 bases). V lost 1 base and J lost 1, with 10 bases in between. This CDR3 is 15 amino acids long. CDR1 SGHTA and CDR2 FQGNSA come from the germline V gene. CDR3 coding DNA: TGTGCCAGCAGCTTAGGGGCAGGGACGAACACTGAAGCTTTCTTT. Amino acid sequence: CASSLGAGTNTEAFF. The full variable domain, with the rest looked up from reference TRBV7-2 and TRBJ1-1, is GAGVSQSPSNKVTEKGKDVELRCDPISGHTALYWYRQSLGQGLEFLIYFQGNSAPDKSGLPSDRFSAERTGGSVSTLTIQRTQQEDSAVYLCASSLGAGTNTEAFFGQGTRLTVV.

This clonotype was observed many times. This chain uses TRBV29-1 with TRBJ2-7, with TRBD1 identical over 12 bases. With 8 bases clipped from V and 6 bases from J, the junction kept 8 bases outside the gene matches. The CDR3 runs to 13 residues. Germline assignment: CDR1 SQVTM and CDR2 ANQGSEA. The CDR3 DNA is TGCAGCATTACAAGGGGACAGGGGGCCGAGCAGTACTTC. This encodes CSITRGQGAEQYF.

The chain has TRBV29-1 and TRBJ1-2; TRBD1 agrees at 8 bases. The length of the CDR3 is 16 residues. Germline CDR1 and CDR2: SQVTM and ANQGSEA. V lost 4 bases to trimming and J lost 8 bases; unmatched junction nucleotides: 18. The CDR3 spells CSVGSQGQATKRGYTF. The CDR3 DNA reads TGCAGCGTTGGGAGTCAGGGACAGGCAACTAAGCGGGGCTACACCTTC.

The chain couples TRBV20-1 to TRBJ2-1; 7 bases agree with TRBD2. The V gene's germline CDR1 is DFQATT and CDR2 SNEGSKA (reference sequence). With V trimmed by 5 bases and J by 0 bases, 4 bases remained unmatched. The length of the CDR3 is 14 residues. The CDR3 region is CSAGVAGSYNEQFF. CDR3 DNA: TGCAGTGCTGGCGTAGCGGGCTCCTACAATGAGCAGTTCTTC.

CDR3 sequence (DNA): TGTGCCAGCAGCTTAGATGGTAGCGGGAGCTCCTACAATGAGCAGTTCTTC. Its translation is CASSLDGSGSSYNEQFF. V is TRBV11-2 and J is TRBJ2-1; 9 bases match TRBD2. This CDR3 spans 17 amino acids. The ends lost 0 bases at V and 0 bases at J; junction bases unmatched: 3. The V gene's germline CDR1 is SGHAT and CDR2 FQNNGV.

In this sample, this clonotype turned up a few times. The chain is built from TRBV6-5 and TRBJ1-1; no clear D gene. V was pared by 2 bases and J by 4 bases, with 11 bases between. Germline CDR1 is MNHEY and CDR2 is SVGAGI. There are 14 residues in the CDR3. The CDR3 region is CASSYKGRITEAFF. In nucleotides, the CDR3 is TGTGCCAGCAGTTACAAGGGAAGGATCACTGAAGCTTTCTTT.